The sequence of this TCR beta chain was determined in a study of T cells expressing NK-cell markers. Reprocessing the 5' RACE reads, TCRdb reports a single entry for every CDR3 protein and omits DNA. Its table lists some 460,000 distinct CDR3 sequences. Germline lookup yields CDR1 DFQATT and CDR2 SNEGSKA (reference sequence). The CDR3 has 15 amino acids. The clonotype was recovered from a woman aged 45-65 years in good health. The J gene is TRBJ2-5, the V gene TRBV20-1; TCRdb calls TRBD1, which cannot be checked without DNA. The sample comprised blood T cells: a sorted CD56 or NKG2C T cell subset, CD4+ or CD8+ T cells, or bulk PBMC T cells (not recorded which). CDR3 in amino acids: CSVEEAGTNQETQYF.